Following are 10 T cell receptor beta chains from one sample sequenced in a study of identical twins. MiXCR, applied by TCRdb to the 5' RACE reads, yields one record per CDR3 protein. The data contain 1.5 million to 2 million distinct CDR3 sequences, 25% to 35% of them singletons. What was sequenced was cord blood. The receptors were gathered from a newborn girl in good health.

This clonotype was picked up many times. This chain uses TRBV7-2 with TRBJ1-5; no clear D gene. The CDR3 contains 15 residues. Per germline, CDR1 SGHTA and CDR2 FQGNSA. V lost 1 base, J lost 2 bases, and 9 bases lay in between. CDR3 protein: CASSLVGEGNQPQHF. DNA for the CDR3: TGTGCCAGCAGCTTAGTCGGGGAGGGCAATCAGCCCCAGCATTTT. Combining the CDR3 with reference TRBV7-2 and TRBJ1-5 gives the whole variable domain GAGVSQSPSNKVTEKGKDVELRCDPISGHTALYWYRQSLGQGLEFLIYFQGNSAPDKSGLPSDRFSAERTGGSVSTLTIQRTQQEDSAVYLCASSLVGEGNQPQHFGDGTRLSIL.

CDR3 sequence (DNA): TGCGCCAGCAGCCAAGTGGTGACAGGGCCTAATCAGCCCCAGCATTTT. Encoded protein: CASSQVVTGPNQPQHF. The genes are TRBV4-1 and TRBJ1-5, with TRBD1 matching over 7 bases. Germline CDR1 and CDR2: MGHRA and YSYEKL. Trimming cost V 1 base and J 4 bases; bases outside gene matches: 7. This CDR3 has 16 amino acids.

This clonotype appeared a few times. The DNA for the CDR3 is TGTGCCAGCAGCGTAGCTAGGGCTAGCCAAGAGACCCAGTACTTC. This sequence encodes CASSVARASQETQYF. The genes are TRBV9 and TRBJ2-5; D ambiguous. This CDR3 is 15 amino acids long. Germline V lookup: CDR1 SGDLS, CDR2 YYNGEE. Deletions cut 0 bases from V and 1 base from J, with 10 bases between.

The CDR3 bases are TGTGCCAGCGGAAAACCGACCGACTCTTTCTCCTACAATGAGCAGTTCTTC. Protein product: CASGKPTDSFSYNEQFF. J is TRBJ2-1 and V is TRBV2; unclear D gene. The CDR3 is made up of 17 amino acids. V was cut by 8 bases and J by 0 bases, with 20 bases left in between. Germline CDR1 SNHLY, CDR2 FYNNEI.

The chain joins TRBV10-3 to TRBJ2-7, with 14 bases that match TRBD2. V shed 4 bases and J 4 bases; nucleotides not matched to a gene: 0. This CDR3 comprises 14 residues. Germline CDR1 and CDR2: ENHRY and SYGVKD. Here the CDR3 DNA reads TGTGCCATCAGTGGGACTAGCGGGGGGTACGAGCAGTACTTC. It yields the protein CAISGTSGGYEQYF.

This clonotype turned up a few times. The chain is built from TRBV2 and TRBJ1-5; no clear D. The CDR3 sequence is 15 residues long. V was pared by 0 bases and J by 6 bases, with 12 bases between. Germline assignment: CDR1 SNHLY and CDR2 FYNNEI. The CDR3 DNA reads TGTGCCAGCAGTGAAGCTTCGGTGGGCGGTCAGCCCCAGCATTTT. Translation: CASSEASVGGQPQHF.

CDR3 nucleotide sequence: TGCAGTGCTAGGCGGGGACTAGCCTACGAGCAGTACTTC. It specifies CSARRGLAYEQYF. The chain is built from TRBV20-1 and TRBJ2-7; TRBD2 matches at 8 bases. The CDR3 extends over 13 amino acids. From germline, CDR1 is DFQATT and CDR2 SNEGSKA (reference sequence). The J segment lost 2 bases and the V segment lost 3 bases, leaving 3 bases of the junction unmatched.

This chain connects TRBV6-5 to TRBJ2-1, with 11 bases identical to TRBD2. This CDR3 has 14 residues. Trimming removed 5 bases from V and 12 bases from J; junction bases left unmatched: 9. The germline CDR1 and CDR2 sequences are MNHEY and SVGAGI. CDR3 in DNA: TGTGCCAGCAGTGGGACTAGCGGAGTTGTAGGGCAGTTCTTC. This encodes CASSGTSGVVGQFF.

This clonotype was picked up many times. CDR3 nucleotides: TGTGCCAGCAGCCAAGCTCTAGCGGGGGCCTACAATGAGCAGTTCTTC. This codes for CASSQALAGAYNEQFF. V gene TRBV3-1 combines with J gene TRBJ2-1; 10 bases line up with TRBD2. CDR3 length: 16 amino acids. After removal of 1 base from V and 2 bases from J, the junction contained 2 bases not matched to a gene. From germline, CDR1 is LGHDT and CDR2 YNNKEL (reference sequence).

This clonotype was detected ten times or more. The rearrangement joins TRBV3-1 to TRBJ2-1; D remains ambiguous. V lost 3 bases to trimming and J lost 9 bases, with 6 bases between them. The CDR3 runs 11 residues. The germline V gene encodes CDR1 LGHDT and CDR2 YNNKEL (reference sequence). The CDR3 spells CASSQAFEQFF. In nucleotides, the CDR3 is TGTGCCAGCAGCCAGGCGTTTGAGCAGTTCTTC.